The 24 T cell receptor beta chains below come from one sample, sequenced in a study of blood T cell repertoires in COVID-19. Profiling relied on immunoSEQ multiplex PCR, and the TCRdb table lists in-frame clones only, not all of them. The data show 200,000 to 300,000 clones, approximately 86% seen once. Sequencing was performed on PBMCs or T cells enriched from blood (not recorded which). These receptors were collected from a woman under 30 who had recovered from COVID-19.

The CDR3 DNA reads as TGTGCCAGCAGTTCCCGGACAGGGGGCTATTCACCCCTCCACTTT. It encodes CASSSRTGGYSPLHF. The V call is TRBV27, the J call TRBJ1-6; 11 nucleotides align to TRBD1. The CDR3 is made up of 15 amino acids. The germline gives CDR1 MNHEY, CDR2 SMNVEV (reference sequence). With V trimmed by 4 bases and J by 8 bases, 4 bases remained unmatched.

The V and J genes are TRBV11-3 and TRBJ2-1, with a possible D match to TRBD1 (6 bases). The germline CDR1 and CDR2 sequences are SGHNT and YENEEA. The V and J ends lost 5 bases and 8 bases respectively, with 16 bases between them. This CDR3 has 14 residues. CDR3 loop: CASSPSPSGDEQFF. The CDR3 nucleotides are TGTGCCAGCAGCCCCTCGCCCTCAGGGGATGAGCAGTTCTTC.

The chain has TRBV19 and TRBJ1-5; D may be TRBD1 (5 bases). This CDR3 comprises 12 residues. Germline assignment: CDR1 LNHDA and CDR2 SQIVND (reference sequence). V lost 6 bases to trimming and J lost 5 bases, with 8 bases between them. CDR3 in DNA: TGTGCCAGTAGCGACAGCTATCAGCCCCAGCATTTT. Translated: CASSDSYQPQHF.

The chain links TRBV24-1 to TRBJ2-1; 8 bases agree with TRBD2. Per germline, CDR1 KGHDR and CDR2 SFDVKD. V trimming: 4 bases; J trimming: 3 bases; junction bases outside the gene matches: 16. The CDR3 consists of 19 residues. The CDR3 loop reads CATSDRTQLREDGYNEQFF. The CDR3 nucleotides read TGTGCCACCAGTGACCGGACCCAGTTGCGGGAGGACGGCTACAATGAGCAGTTCTTC.

J is TRBJ1-5 and V is TRBV28, with TRBD1 matching 7 bases. V gave up 2 bases and J gave up 9 bases; unmatched junction bases: 7. CDR3 length equals 14 residues. Per the germline V gene, CDR1 is MDHEN and CDR2 is SYDVKM. The CDR3 loop is CASSLNQGGRPQHF. CDR3 sequence (DNA): TGTGCCAGCAGTTTAAATCAGGGGGGTAGGCCCCAGCATTTT.

CDR3 coding DNA: TGTGCCAGCAGTTCGAACCCGGGAGGAGGAAACACCATATATTTT. It codes for CASSSNPGGGNTIYF. The rearrangement links TRBV6-6 to TRBJ1-3; D not certain. The V gene's germline CDR1 is MNHNY and CDR2 SVGAGI (reference sequence). The CDR3 loop spans 15 amino acids. V lost 4 bases and J 4 bases, leaving 14 bases between the germline ends.

This clone has only one observation. The chain couples TRBV14 to TRBJ1-2; no reliable D call. The CDR3 spans 13 residues. Trimming removed 1 base at V and 3 bases at J, with 6 bases between. CDR1 and CDR2 (germline): SGHDN, FVKESK. The CDR3, as DNA: TGTGCCAGCAGCCAAGGAGACTACTATGGCTACACCTTC. Encoded protein: CASSQGDYYGYTF.

The chain has TRBV11-3 and TRBJ2-3; no clear D gene. Trimming took 0 bases from V and 3 from J, leaving 10 bases between them. In germline, CDR1 is SGHNT, CDR2 YENEEA. CDR3 size: 15 residues. As DNA, the CDR3 is TGTGCCAGCAGCTTAGATCTTCAGGATACAGATACGCAGTATTTT. It is translated as CASSLDLQDTDTQYF.

The J gene is TRBJ2-7, the V gene TRBV19, with 8 nucleotides matching TRBD2. J lost 0 bases, V lost 2 bases, and 6 bases had no gene match. This CDR3 contains 16 residues. Germline V CDR1 and CDR2: LNHDA, SQIVND (reference sequence). CDR3 protein: CASSITAGGSSYEQYF. The DNA for the CDR3 is TGTGCCAGTAGTATAACGGCGGGGGGCAGCTCCTACGAGCAGTACTTC.

The chain recombines TRBV7-2 with TRBJ2-2, with a weak D call TRBD2 (6 bases). Germline V CDR1 and CDR2: SGHTA, FQGNSA. V lost 3 bases and J lost 7, with 12 bases in between. The CDR3 runs 14 residues. This CDR3 reads CASSFVRDFGELFF. Written as DNA, the CDR3 is TGTGCCAGCAGCTTCGTACGGGACTTCGGGGAGCTGTTTTTT.

The chain carries TRBV7-6 and TRBJ1-1, with no clear D. V lost 4 bases and J 3 bases, leaving 12 bases between the germline ends. The germline V gene encodes CDR1 SGHVS and CDR2 FNYEAQ. The CDR3 loop spans 14 amino acids. The CDR3: CASSSTEAHTEAFF. Here the CDR3 DNA reads TGTGCCAGCAGCTCCACTGAGGCTCACACTGAAGCTTTCTTT.

The rearrangement uses TRBV5-8 and TRBJ2-3; no clear D gene. V lost 2 bases to trimming and J lost 4 bases, with 17 bases between them. Germline CDR1 SGHTS, CDR2 YDEGEE. CDR3 size: 16 residues. The CDR3: CASSFLRIGWADTQYF. The CDR3, as DNA: TGTGCCAGCAGCTTCCTGCGGATTGGATGGGCAGATACGCAGTATTTT.

The gene calls are TRBV4-2 and TRBJ1-6; no clear D. The V and J ends lost 0 bases and 7 bases respectively, with 4 bases between them. CDR1 and CDR2 (germline): LGHNA, YNFKEQ. CDR3 length: 13 amino acids. Written as DNA, the CDR3 is TGTGCCAGCAGCCAAGACAGGAATTCACCCCTCCACTTT. Residues: CASSQDRNSPLHF.

This clone has only a few counts. V is TRBV7-9 and J is TRBJ1-1, with D possibly TRBD1 on 5 matching bases. Germline lookup yields CDR1 SEHNR and CDR2 FQNEAQ (reference sequence). The CDR3 is 13 amino acids. The V end was cut by 6 bases, the J end by 3 bases, with 11 bases between. The CDR3 reads CASRMVRDTEAFF. DNA for the CDR3: TGTGCCAGCAGGATGGTCAGGGACACTGAAGCTTTCTTT. The variable domain in full, with the rest retrieved from reference TRBV7-9 and TRBJ1-1, is DTGVSQNPRHKITKRGQNVTFRCDPISEHNRLYWYRQTLGQGPEFLTYFQNEAQLEKSRLLSDRFSAERPKGSFSTLEIQRTEQGDSAMYLCASRMVRDTEAFFGQGTRLTVV.

V usage is TRBV7-2 and J usage is TRBJ1-1, with 11 positions matching TRBD1. The CDR3 runs to 15 residues. The V and J ends lost 3 bases and 8 bases, in that order; junction bases with no gene match: 8. Germline assignment: CDR1 SGHTA and CDR2 FQGNSA. CDR3: CASSLNGQGAREAFF. DNA of the CDR3: TGTGCCAGCAGCTTGAACGGACAGGGGGCGAGAGAAGCTTTCTTT.

The chain combines TRBV7-8 with TRBJ1-3, with a tentative D call TRBD1 (6 bases). There are 18 residues in the CDR3. Trimming took 1 base from V and 1 from J, leaving 17 bases between them. CDR1 is SGHVS and CDR2 is FQNEAQ in the germline V gene. The CDR3 DNA sequence: TGTGCCAGCAGCTTAGTGAGGTTCGGGGGGGCATCTGGAAACACCATATATTTT. Translating gives CASSLVRFGGASGNTIYF.

CDR3 DNA sequence: TGTGCCAGCAGCTTAATGGGACTATCTCTAACGTCAACCAGTGAGCAGTTCTTC. It specifies CASSLMGLSLTSTSEQFF. The chain joins TRBV7-3 to TRBJ2-1; 7 bases agree with TRBD2. The CDR3 loop spans 18 amino acids. Germline lookup yields CDR1 SGHTA and CDR2 FQGTGA. After removal of 1 base from V and 9 bases from J, the junction contained 18 bases not matched to a gene.

J is TRBJ2-1 and V is TRBV5-1, with 10 bases matching TRBD2. Unmatched junction bases numbered 14, after V lost 4 bases and J lost 7 bases. Per germline, CDR1 SGHRS and CDR2 YFSETQ. The CDR3 totals 17 residues. The CDR3 DNA reads as TGCGCCAGCAGCCCATGGCTAGCGGGAGCTTTTTGGAATGAGCAGTTCTTC. This sequence encodes CASSPWLAGAFWNEQFF. The full variable domain, in which reference TRBV5-1 and TRBJ2-1 provide the parts outside the CDR3, is KAGVTQTPRYLIKTRGQQVTLSCSPISGHRSVSWYQQTPGQGLQFLFEYFSETQRNKGNFPGRFSGRQFSNSRSEMNVSTLELGDSALYLCASSPWLAGAFWNEQFFGPGTRLTVL.

The chain links TRBV9 to TRBJ2-7, with TRBD1 matching 9 bases. Germline V gene data show CDR1 as SGDLS and CDR2 as YYNGEE. The V segment lost 0 bases and the J segment 2 bases; nucleotides outside the gene matches: 6. The CDR3 has 16 amino acids. DNA of the CDR3: TGTGCCAGCAGCGTAGCGGGGGACAGGGATACCTACGAGCAGTACTTC. Translation: CASSVAGDRDTYEQYF.

The chain recombines TRBV6-5 with TRBJ2-3; unclear D gene. The CDR3 is 15 residues long. V was shortened by 5 bases and J by 1 base, with 13 bases between the two germline ends. Germline V gene sequence: CDR1 MNHEY, CDR2 SVGAGI. As DNA, the CDR3 is TGTGCCAGCAGTCCAAATAGTGGTGGCACAGATACGCAGTATTTT. Its translation: CASSPNSGGTDTQYF.

The CDR3 coding sequence is TGTGCCAGCAGCGCCGACAGGGGAGGTGGCTACACCTTC. Protein sequence: CASSADRGGGYTF. The chain employs TRBV2 and TRBJ1-2; TRBD1 matches 8 bases. CDR3 size: 13 residues. V trimming: 6 bases; J trimming: 7 bases; junction bases outside the gene matches: 7. The germline CDR1 and CDR2 sequences are SNHLY and FYNNEI.

The rearrangement uses TRBV2 and TRBJ2-5, with 7 bases lining up with TRBD2. The CDR3 runs 16 residues. V lost 4 bases, J lost 7 bases, and 15 bases stayed unmatched. The V gene's germline CDR1 is SNHLY and CDR2 FYNNEI. The CDR3 loop is CASSVRDSTSSGTQYF. CDR3 sequence (DNA): TGTGCCAGCAGTGTTCGGGACTCGACATCTAGCGGGACCCAGTACTTC.

The chain carries TRBV29-1 and TRBJ2-3; 7 positions match TRBD2. The CDR3 totals 16 residues. J gave up 3 bases and V 0 bases, and 9 bases lay outside the gene matches. The germline V gene encodes CDR1 SQVTM and CDR2 ANQGSEA. The CDR3: CSVEDRPSGITDTQYF. The CDR3 DNA reads TGCAGCGTTGAAGATCGTCCCAGCGGGATTACAGATACGCAGTATTTT.

The chain's CDR3 is CASSFSYTDTQYF. The CDR3 DNA is TGTGCCAGCAGTTTCTCCTACACAGATACGCAGTATTTT. V is TRBV27 and J is TRBJ2-3; D not resolved. V was shortened by 3 bases and J by 2 bases, with 6 bases between the two germline ends. CDR3 length equals 13 residues. The germline gives CDR1 MNHEY, CDR2 SMNVEV (reference sequence).